This is a list of T cell receptor beta chains from one sample in a study of blood T cell repertoires in COVID-19. The table came from immunoSEQ multiplex PCR; TCRdb's copy has only in-frame clones and leaves some out. This table has about 110,000 clones, about 80% appearing once. The sequenced sample was peripheral blood. The receptors shown here come from a woman aged 40 to 49 with acute or convalescent COVID-19. Both conserved end residues are part of each CDR3. A D gene is named only where the DNA matches it firmly. A row's size may be missing; if present it is once, few, many or a size class.

v_gene: TRBV2
d_gene: TRBD1
j_gene: TRBJ1-2
abundance: .
CDR3nt: TGTGCCAGCATTATGGGACAGGGCTCTGGCTACACCTTC
CDR3aa: CASIMGQGSGYTF

v_gene: TRBV6-2/TRBV6-3
d_gene: .
j_gene: TRBJ2-1
abundance: .
CDR3nt: TGTGCCAGCAGTTACACAGGGAGCTCCTACAATGAGCAGTTCTTC
CDR3aa: CASSYTGSSYNEQFF

v_gene: TRBV18
d_gene: .
j_gene: TRBJ2-7
abundance: .
CDR3nt: TGTGCCAGCTCACCCCAGGGCCAGCCCCACGAGCAGTACTTC
CDR3aa: CASSPQGQPHEQYF

v_gene: TRBV4-1
d_gene: TRBD1
j_gene: TRBJ1-5
abundance: .
CDR3nt: TGCGCCAGCAGCCAAGGAAAAGGCACCATAGGGACAGCGGCCCCCAATCAGCCCCAGCATTTT
CDR3aa: CASSQGKGTIGTAAPNQPQHF

v_gene: TRBV7-2
d_gene: .
j_gene: TRBJ1-1
abundance: .
CDR3nt: TGTGCCAGCAGCCTTCAGACTGAAGCTTTCTTT
CDR3aa: CASSLQTEAFF

v_gene: TRBV9
d_gene: .
j_gene: TRBJ1-1
abundance: .
CDR3nt: TGTGCCAGCAGCGTAGTATCAGGGCCTGAAGCTTTCTTT
CDR3aa: CASSVVSGPEAFF

v_gene: TRBV5-1
d_gene: TRBD1
j_gene: TRBJ2-7
abundance: .
CDR3nt: TGCGCCAGCAGCTTGGTGGCAGGGGGTGTAGACGAGCAGTACTTC
CDR3aa: CASSLVAGGVDEQYF

v_gene: TRBV29-1
d_gene: TRBD1
j_gene: TRBJ1-2
abundance: .
CDR3nt: TGCAGCGGGGGGGACAGCCTTTCGAGTGGCTACACCTTC
CDR3aa: CSGGDSLSSGYTF

v_gene: TRBV2
d_gene: .
j_gene: TRBJ2-1
abundance: .
CDR3nt: TGTGCCAGCACTCCAAGGGGCTCTCATGAGCAGTTCTTC
CDR3aa: CASTPRGSHEQFF

v_gene: TRBV4-3
d_gene: .
j_gene: TRBJ1-1
abundance: .
CDR3nt: TGCGCCAGCAGCCAAGATCCCGGGAGGGGGAAGGCTTTCTTT
CDR3aa: CASSQDPGRGKAFF

v_gene: TRBV19
d_gene: .
j_gene: TRBJ2-2
abundance: .
CDR3nt: TGTGCCAGTAGTAGGCTGAACACCGGGGAGCTGTTTTTT
CDR3aa: CASSRLNTGELFF

v_gene: TRBV12-3/TRBV12-4
d_gene: .
j_gene: TRBJ1-5
abundance: .
CDR3nt: TGTGCCAGCAGTTTGAGTAGCCAGCCCCAGCATTTT
CDR3aa: CASSLSSQPQHF

v_gene: TRBV6-2/TRBV6-3
d_gene: .
j_gene: TRBJ2-2
abundance: .
CDR3nt: TGTGCCAGCAGCCCTGGACAGCCCAGGGAGCTGTTTTTT
CDR3aa: CASSPGQPRELFF

v_gene: TRBV7-9
d_gene: TRBD2
j_gene: TRBJ2-7
abundance: .
CDR3nt: TGTGCCAGCAGCTTAGGAGGTAGCGGGGGATCCTACGAGCAGTACTTC
CDR3aa: CASSLGGSGGSYEQYF

v_gene: TRBV3-1/TRBV3-2
d_gene: .
j_gene: TRBJ1-2
abundance: once
CDR3nt: TGTGCCAGCAGCCTGGGCCCAGATGGCTACACCTTC
CDR3aa: CASSLGPDGYTF

v_gene: TRBV27
d_gene: TRBD1
j_gene: TRBJ2-1
abundance: .
CDR3nt: TGTGCCAGCAGCTCCCTCGACAGGGAAGGTAATGAGCAGTTCTTC
CDR3aa: CASSSLDREGNEQFF

v_gene: TRBV7-9
d_gene: .
j_gene: TRBJ1-2
abundance: .
CDR3nt: TGTGCCAGCAGCTTAGAAATTCTCTATGGCTACACCTTC
CDR3aa: CASSLEILYGYTF

v_gene: TRBV7-8
d_gene: .
j_gene: TRBJ2-4
abundance: once
CDR3nt: TGTGCCCAGGGCCAAGCCAAAAACATTCAGTACTTC
CDR3aa: CAQGQAKNIQYF

v_gene: TRBV3-1/TRBV3-2
d_gene: .
j_gene: TRBJ1-4
abundance: .
CDR3nt: TGTGCCAGCAGCCTCTTGAGGGGGACTAATGAAAAACTGTTTTTT
CDR3aa: CASSLLRGTNEKLFF

v_gene: TRBV30
d_gene: .
j_gene: TRBJ1-1
abundance: .
CDR3nt: TGTGCCTGGAGCCGCGGGGTGAACACTGAAGCTTTCTTT
CDR3aa: CAWSRGVNTEAFF

v_gene: TRBV5-1
d_gene: TRBD2
j_gene: TRBJ2-1
abundance: once
CDR3nt: TGCGCCAGCAGCACTAGCGACAATGAGCAGTTCTTC
CDR3aa: CASSTSDNEQFF

v_gene: TRBV4-1
d_gene: TRBD1
j_gene: TRBJ1-2
abundance: .
CDR3nt: TGCGCCAGCAGCCTTAGAGGGACAGGGGGTGACTATGGCTACACCTTC
CDR3aa: CASSLRGTGGDYGYTF

v_gene: TRBV27
d_gene: TRBD1
j_gene: TRBJ1-5
abundance: .
CDR3nt: TGTGCCAGCAGTTTAACGGGACAGGGACGACAGCCCCAGCATTTT
CDR3aa: CASSLTGQGRQPQHF

v_gene: TRBV9
d_gene: .
j_gene: TRBJ1-6
abundance: .
CDR3nt: TGTGCCAGCAGCACCCACTCCGAGCCTAATTCACCCCTCCACTTT
CDR3aa: CASSTHSEPNSPLHF

v_gene: TRBV5-1
d_gene: .
j_gene: TRBJ1-2
abundance: .
CDR3nt: TGCGCCAGCAGCGGAGGTTTATCGGGCTACACCTTC
CDR3aa: CASSGGLSGYTF

v_gene: TRBV27
d_gene: .
j_gene: TRBJ2-3
abundance: medium-sized
CDR3nt: TGTGCCAGCAGTTTAGCACTAGCCGACGATACGCAGTATTTT
CDR3aa: CASSLALADDTQYF

v_gene: TRBV6-6
d_gene: TRBD1
j_gene: TRBJ1-6
abundance: .
CDR3nt: TGTGCCAGCAGTCCCGACCGCCCTTCCAGGGGGCTGTCCTATAATTCACCCCTCCACTTT
CDR3aa: CASSPDRPSRGLSYNSPLHF

v_gene: TRBV18
d_gene: .
j_gene: TRBJ1-2
abundance: .
CDR3nt: TGTGCCAGCTCACCGTCAACCGGGGCGGGATTAGGTGGCTACACCTTC
CDR3aa: CASSPSTGAGLGGYTF

v_gene: TRBV5-4
d_gene: TRBD2
j_gene: TRBJ2-1
abundance: .
CDR3nt: TGTGCCAGCAGCTTGACCGTACTAGCGGGGATGGATGGTGAGCAGTTCTTC
CDR3aa: CASSLTVLAGMDGEQFF

v_gene: TRBV28
d_gene: .
j_gene: TRBJ1-4
abundance: once
CDR3nt: TGTGCCAGTAGCCCTGGGGCCCTTAATGAAAAACTGTTTTTT
CDR3aa: CASSPGALNEKLFF

v_gene: TRBV14
d_gene: TRBD2
j_gene: TRBJ2-7
abundance: .
CDR3nt: TGTGCCAGCAGCCAAGATGGGAGCCTGGTAGCGGGGGCCTGGAGGCAGTACTTC
CDR3aa: CASSQDGSLVAGAWRQYF

v_gene: TRBV4-1
d_gene: TRBD1
j_gene: TRBJ1-2
abundance: .
CDR3nt: TGCGCCAGCAGCCGACGCTCCGGGACAGAGACGAACTATGGCTACACCTTC
CDR3aa: CASSRRSGTETNYGYTF

v_gene: TRBV19
d_gene: .
j_gene: TRBJ1-2
abundance: .
CDR3nt: TGTGCCAGTAGGACAGTAAACTATGGCTACACCTTC
CDR3aa: CASRTVNYGYTF

v_gene: TRBV7-2
d_gene: TRBD2
j_gene: TRBJ2-4
abundance: once
CDR3nt: TGTGCCAGCAGCTTATTTGCTAGCGGGGGCGGGAAAAACATTCAGTACTTC
CDR3aa: CASSLFASGGGKNIQYF

v_gene: TRBV5-1
d_gene: .
j_gene: TRBJ1-2
abundance: .
CDR3nt: TGCGCCAGCAGCCCGGTCCCCCCAAACTATGGCTACACCTTC
CDR3aa: CASSPVPPNYGYTF

v_gene: TRBV27
d_gene: .
j_gene: TRBJ1-2
abundance: .
CDR3nt: TGTGCCAGCAGTTTATCCCCCGGGGGTCTAACCTATGGCTACACCTTC
CDR3aa: CASSLSPGGLTYGYTF

v_gene: TRBV2
d_gene: TRBD1
j_gene: TRBJ1-5
abundance: .
CDR3nt: TGTGCCAGCGGACGACAGGGAGGCAATCAGCCCCAGCATTTT
CDR3aa: CASGRQGGNQPQHF

v_gene: TRBV6-1
d_gene: .
j_gene: TRBJ1-1
abundance: .
CDR3nt: TGTGCCAGCAGTGATAAGGGGTTGAGTACTGAAGCTTTCTTT
CDR3aa: CASSDKGLSTEAFF